These 28 T cell receptor beta chains came from one sample sequenced in a study of blood T cell repertoires in COVID-19. Measured with immunoSEQ multiplex PCR; TCRdb has only the in-frame clones, and not every one. The data show approximately 170,000 clones, with approximately 85% seen just once and approximately 7% held by the top ten. The sample consisted of peripheral blood. The source of these receptors is a man older than 75 with COVID-19, enrolled during active disease.

The V call is TRBV19, the J call TRBJ1-2; perhaps TRBD1 as D (5 bases). The CDR3 is made up of 14 amino acids. Germline values: CDR1 LNHDA, CDR2 SQIVND (reference sequence). V dropped 5 bases and J dropped 4 bases, with 14 bases sitting between them. CDR3 sequence: CASSQLAGGYGYTF. Written as DNA, the CDR3 is TGTGCCAGTAGTCAGTTGGCCGGGGGCTATGGCTACACCTTC. Full variable domain (remainder filled in from reference TRBV19 and TRBJ1-2): DGGITQSPKYLFRKEGQNVTLSCEQNLNHDAMYWYRQDPGQGLRLIYYSQIVNDFQKGDIAEGYSVSREKKESFPLTVTSAQKNPTAFYLCASSQLAGGYGYTFGSGTRLTVV.

The J gene is TRBJ1-6, the V gene TRBV19; D is possibly TRBD1 (5 bases). This CDR3 has 15 amino acids. Germline assignment: CDR1 LNHDA and CDR2 SQIVND (reference sequence). V was clipped by 8 bases and J by 0 bases, with 11 bases between them. The CDR3 bases are TGTGCCAGTCGGACAACCAGCTCCTATAATTCACCCCTCCACTTT. This encodes CASRTTSSYNSPLHF.

The chain has TRBV29-1 and TRBJ1-2; 7 bases line up with TRBD1. The trim removed 7 bases at V and 4 bases at J, leaving 9 bases unmatched. Germline loops: CDR1 SQVTM, CDR2 ANQGSEA. The CDR3 spans 13 residues. CDR3 residues: CSAGETGPYGYTF. CDR3 in DNA: TGCAGCGCTGGAGAGACAGGGCCCTATGGCTACACCTTC. The entire variable domain, with the rest obtained from reference TRBV29-1 and TRBJ1-2, is as follows: SAVISQKPSRDICQRGTSLTIQCQVDSQVTMMFWYRQQPGQSLTLIATANQGSEATYESGFVIDKFPISRPNLTFSTLTVSNMSPEDSSIYLCSAGETGPYGYTFGSGTRLTVV.

V gene TRBV6-5 combines with J gene TRBJ1-2, with 7 bases fitting TRBD1. Germline CDR1 reads MNHEY; CDR2 reads SVGAGI. V lost 6 bases, J lost 4 bases, and 8 bases stayed unmatched. This CDR3 is built from 14 residues. CDR3 sequence (DNA): TGTGCCAGCAGATCCAGGGGGGCCGGCTATGGCTACACCTTC. This codes for CASRSRGAGYGYTF.

This clone was recorded a few times. This sequence joins TRBV10-3 and TRBJ1-5; D is ambiguous. V shed 0 bases and J shed 0 bases, with 12 bases lying between them. Germline CDR1 is ENHRY and CDR2 is SYGVKD. CDR3 length: 17 amino acids. CDR3 sequence: CAISESGRQYSNQPQHF. For the CDR3, the DNA is TGTGCCATCAGTGAGTCTGGCAGGCAGTATAGCAATCAGCCCCAGCATTTT.

The chain has TRBV27 and TRBJ2-1; TRBD2 might be the D (6 bases). The germline gives CDR1 MNHEY, CDR2 SMNVEV (reference sequence). The CDR3 covers 13 residues. V was pared by 6 bases and J by 2 bases, with 8 bases between. The CDR3 DNA reads as TGTGCCAGCAGCGGGGGTCCCTACAATGAGCAGTTCTTC. Protein sequence: CASSGGPYNEQFF.

This chain connects TRBV10-3 to TRBJ1-3; 8 nucleotides agree with TRBD1. Germline values: CDR1 ENHRY, CDR2 SYGVKD. After removal of 7 bases from V and 2 bases from J, the junction contained 4 bases not matched to a gene. The CDR3 is 14 amino acids. CDR3 sequence reads: CAIKETGAGNTIYF. The CDR3 DNA sequence: TGTGCCATCAAAGAGACAGGGGCTGGAAACACCATATATTTT.

As concerns this clone: Other DNA variants within this sample encode the same CDR3. The chain couples TRBV5-1 to TRBJ2-3; possibly TRBD2 for D (5 bases). In germline, CDR1 is SGHRS, CDR2 YFSETQ. CDR3 length: 16 amino acids. Trimming stripped 4 bases from V and 2 bases from J, with 17 bases between. The CDR3 region has the DNA TGCGCCAGCAGCCGCATGGGCGCGGGTAACACAGATACGCAGTATTTT. Protein product: CASSRMGAGNTDTQYF.

V and J are TRBV7-9 and TRBJ2-5; 7 bases align to TRBD2. Germline V lookup: CDR1 SEHNR, CDR2 FQNEAQ (reference sequence). CDR3 length equals 11 residues. Unmatched junction bases numbered 2, after V lost 10 bases and J lost 3 bases. In nucleotides, the CDR3 is TGTGCCATCGGGACTAAAGAGACCCAGTACTTC. Its translation is CAIGTKETQYF.

The chain joins TRBV5-1 to TRBJ2-5; 11 nucleotides line up with TRBD1. Germline trimming cut 2 bases from V and 7 bases from J; bases unmatched to any gene: 7. There are 15 residues in the CDR3. Germline-derived CDR1 and CDR2 are SGHRS and YFSETQ. This CDR3 reads CASSFGQGAGRTQYF. In nucleotides, the CDR3 is TGCGCCAGCAGCTTCGGACAGGGGGCTGGTCGGACCCAGTACTTC.

This chain connects TRBV6-6 to TRBJ2-7, with 8 bases fitting TRBD1. This CDR3 has 14 amino acids. CDR1 MNHNY and CDR2 SVGAGI come from the germline V gene (reference sequence). With 7 bases clipped from V and 3 bases from J, the junction kept 8 bases outside the gene matches. CDR3 bases: TGTGCCAGCAAAGACGGACAGGGTGTCTACGAGCAGTACTTC. Translated: CASKDGQGVYEQYF.

The chain carries TRBV6-5 and TRBJ2-2; tentative D call: TRBD2 (5 bases). The CDR3 spans 13 residues. V was pared by 2 bases and J by 4 bases, with 5 bases between. CDR1 and CDR2 from the germline V gene are MNHEY and SVGAGI. The CDR3 DNA is TGTGCCAGCAGTTACGAGGGCACCGGGGAGCTGTTTTTT. This translates into CASSYEGTGELFF.

The CDR3 region has the DNA TGTGCCAGCAGTTACGATGGGGGGAAGGGCACAGATACGCAGTATTTT. This codes for CASSYDGGKGTDTQYF. V gene TRBV6-2 or TRBV6-3 combines with J gene TRBJ2-3; D possibly corresponds to TRBD2 (6 bases). CDR1 is MNHEY, CDR2 SVGEGT, per germline. The CDR3 runs to 16 residues. Trimming left V 2 bases short and J 1 base short, with 13 bases between.

CDR3 in DNA: TGTGCCAGTAGCCCGGGCACGGGGGGGCTCTCAGATACGCAGTATTTT. Translating it yields CASSPGTGGLSDTQYF. The chain combines TRBV19 with TRBJ2-3; the match to TRBD2 covers 8 bases. Per germline, CDR1 LNHDA and CDR2 SQIVND (reference sequence). This CDR3 has 16 residues. V lost 6 bases to trimming and J lost 4 bases; unmatched junction nucleotides: 12.

The chain couples TRBV15 to TRBJ1-6; 10 bases agree with TRBD1. Losses at the gene ends were 0 bases for V and 8 bases for J; bases not matched to a gene: 4. The CDR3 has 16 residues. Germline assignment: CDR1 LNHNV and CDR2 YYDKDF (reference sequence). The CDR3 nucleotides are TGTGCCACCAGCAGAGATCGGGACAGGGGTGATTCACCCCTCCACTTT. Translating it yields CATSRDRDRGDSPLHF.

The chain couples TRBV27 to TRBJ1-5; D is perhaps TRBD1 (5 bases). V lost 6 bases, J lost 1 base, and 19 bases lay in between. The CDR3 has 17 amino acids. The germline CDR1 and CDR2 sequences are MNHEY and SMNVEV (reference sequence). CDR3 residues: CASSRQFSPVSNQPQHF. The CDR3, as DNA: TGTGCCAGCAGCCGACAGTTCAGCCCAGTAAGCAATCAGCCCCAGCATTTT.

The chain carries TRBV19 and TRBJ1-4; 8 nucleotides agree with TRBD1. The germline CDR1 and CDR2 sequences are LNHDA and SQIVND (reference sequence). The CDR3 loop spans 15 amino acids. Trimming at V came to 4 bases and at J to 8 bases, leaving 9 bases not matched to a gene. In DNA form, the CDR3 reads TGTGCCAGTAGTACCCAGGGGGCGCCTGTGGAAAAACTGTTTTTT. It codes for CASSTQGAPVEKLFF. The full variable domain, completed using reference TRBV19 and TRBJ1-4, is DGGITQSPKYLFRKEGQNVTLSCEQNLNHDAMYWYRQDPGQGLRLIYYSQIVNDFQKGDIAEGYSVSREKKESFPLTVTSAQKNPTAFYLCASSTQGAPVEKLFFGSGTQLSVL.

The chain employs TRBV11-3 and TRBJ2-1, with 9 bases fitting TRBD1. This CDR3 spans 15 amino acids. The trim removed 5 bases at V and 5 bases at J, leaving 7 bases unmatched. CDR1 and CDR2 from the germline V gene are SGHNT and YENEEA. CDR3 DNA: TGTGCCAGCAGCCCCGGGACAGGGTGGCACAATGAGCAGTTCTTC. Translation: CASSPGTGWHNEQFF.

The chain has TRBV14 and TRBJ2-1; D uncertain. Germline CDR1 SGHDN, CDR2 FVKESK. The CDR3 spans 13 residues. V was cut by 1 base and J by 3 bases, with 4 bases left in between. This chain's CDR3 is CASSQANYNEQFF. The CDR3 bases are TGTGCCAGCAGCCAAGCAAACTACAATGAGCAGTTCTTC.

The chain joins TRBV11-3 to TRBJ2-1; D remains unclear. V gave up 0 bases and J gave up 0 bases, with 3 bases separating them. The CDR3 is 14 amino acids. CDR1 SGHNT and CDR2 YENEEA come from the germline V gene. The CDR3 loop is CASSLDSSYNEQFF. CDR3 DNA sequence: TGTGCCAGCAGCTTAGACAGCTCCTACAATGAGCAGTTCTTC.

With regard to this clone: Other DNA sequences in the same sample also yield this CDR3. The V and J genes are TRBV28 and TRBJ2-5, with 11 bases that match TRBD1. Germline CDR1 reads MDHEN; CDR2 reads SYDVKM. V gave up 6 bases and J gave up 5 bases; unmatched junction bases: 5. The CDR3 spans 14 residues. CDR3 bases: TGTGCCAGCAGACGGGACAGGGGGTTGGAGACCCAGTACTTC. It codes for CASRRDRGLETQYF.

The genes are TRBV5-1 and TRBJ1-3, with 7 bases aligning to TRBD1. The CDR3 has 14 amino acids. From germline, CDR1 is SGHRS and CDR2 YFSETQ. V was pared by 7 bases and J by 0 bases, with 4 bases of the junction left unmatched. Here the CDR3 reads CASGDSFSGNTIYF. The DNA for the CDR3 is TGCGCCAGCGGGGACAGCTTCTCTGGAAACACCATATATTTT.

V gene TRBV19 combines with J gene TRBJ2-1, with D perhaps matching TRBD1 (6 bases). V lost 5 bases to trimming and J lost 5 bases, with 13 bases between them. Looked up from germline, CDR1 is LNHDA and CDR2 is SQIVND (reference sequence). This CDR3 contains 14 residues. The CDR3 bases are TGTGCCAGTAGTCTGCGACAGGTAAACAATGAGCAGTTCTTC. Translation: CASSLRQVNNEQFF.

The chain employs TRBV28 and TRBJ2-1; a weak D match, TRBD1 (6 bases). Germline CDR1 MDHEN, CDR2 SYDVKM. Trimming shortened V by 7 bases and J by 2 bases, and 12 bases separated the two germline ends. CDR3 length equals 14 residues. CDR3 in amino acids: CASKWQGTYNEQFF. DNA for the CDR3: TGTGCCAGCAAATGGCAGGGGACCTACAATGAGCAGTTCTTC.

J is TRBJ1-6 and V is TRBV28; 7 bases fit TRBD1. The CDR3 runs 17 residues. Germline CDR1 and CDR2: MDHEN and SYDVKM. CDR3 coding DNA: TGTGCTATCACCTCCCCAACAGGGGTGTCCTATAATTCACCCCTCCACTTT. This codes for CAITSPTGVSYNSPLHF.

This clone was recorded once. The rearrangement uses TRBV5-1 and TRBJ2-1; 12 bases match TRBD2. The CDR3 runs to 20 residues. CDR1 SGHRS and CDR2 YFSETQ come from the germline V gene. The trim removed 3 bases at V and 0 bases at J, leaving 13 bases unmatched. CDR3 sequence: CASSSLASGGGFSSYNEQFF. The CDR3, as DNA: TGCGCCAGCAGCTCCCTGGCTAGCGGGGGGGGCTTCAGCTCCTACAATGAGCAGTTCTTC.

The chain joins TRBV9 to TRBJ1-1; TRBD1 is a possible D gene (5 bases). CDR1 is SGDLS and CDR2 is YYNGEE in the germline V gene. There are 13 residues in the CDR3. The V and J ends lost 0 bases and 7 bases respectively, with 10 bases between them. The CDR3 loop reads CASSVALGDEAFF. For the CDR3, the DNA is TGTGCCAGCAGCGTAGCTCTAGGGGATGAAGCTTTCTTT.

The chain recombines TRBV5-4 with TRBJ2-7, with 10 bases identical to TRBD1. J was trimmed by 6 bases and V by 1 base; bases with no gene match: 7. This CDR3 comprises 15 residues. Germline V gene data show CDR1 as SGHNT and CDR2 as YYREEE (reference sequence). Here the CDR3 DNA reads TGTGCCAGCAGCTTGTCCGGGACAGGGGTTCCCGAGCAGTACTTC. Translated: CASSLSGTGVPEQYF.